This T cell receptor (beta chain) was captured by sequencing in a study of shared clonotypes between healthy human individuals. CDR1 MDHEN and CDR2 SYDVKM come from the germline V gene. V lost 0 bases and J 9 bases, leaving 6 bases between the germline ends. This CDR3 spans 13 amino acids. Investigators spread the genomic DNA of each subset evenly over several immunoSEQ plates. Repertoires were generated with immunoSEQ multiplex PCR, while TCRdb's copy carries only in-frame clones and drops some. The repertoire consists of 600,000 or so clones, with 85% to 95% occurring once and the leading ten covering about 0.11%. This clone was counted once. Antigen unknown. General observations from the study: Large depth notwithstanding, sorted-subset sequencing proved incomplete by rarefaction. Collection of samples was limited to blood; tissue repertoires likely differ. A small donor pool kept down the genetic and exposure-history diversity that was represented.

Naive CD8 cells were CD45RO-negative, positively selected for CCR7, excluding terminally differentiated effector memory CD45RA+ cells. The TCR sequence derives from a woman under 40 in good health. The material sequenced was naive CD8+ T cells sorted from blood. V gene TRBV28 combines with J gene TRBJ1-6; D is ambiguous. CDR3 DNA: TGTGCCAGCAGTTTATGGGGTAGTTCACCCCTCCACTTT. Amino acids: CASSLWGSSPLHF.